The 8 T cell receptor beta chains presented below share a single source sample, sequenced in a study of PD-1 blockade in classical Hodgkin lymphoma (dated by TCRdb to about 2020). Reading the label with the study, this specimen's time point is: cycle 2 day 1 (C2D1) of nivolumab. All trial patients had relapsed after autologous stem cell transplantation, with cohorts A, B and C differing in prior brentuximab vedotin exposure. Preparation of the library involved the immunoSEQ multiplex PCR assay. TCRdb provides this immuneACCESS table in a form limited to in-frame rearrangements. Some clones are lacking; in checked studies, under half of them reflect an unresolved V gene, and why the rest are absent is not known. A total of more than 55,000 clones appear in this sample, more than 75% of them only once. The ten largest make up 5% to 6% of the sample. The sequencing here drew on peripheral blood mononuclear cells (PBMCs), taken before the second cycle of nivolumab. All receptors come from a human donor with classical Hodgkin lymphoma.

The rearrangement joins TRBV4-1 to TRBJ2-2; TRBD2 aligns across 12 bases. Trimming removed 2 bases from V and 4 bases from J; junction bases left unmatched: 2. Germline CDR1 and CDR2: MGHRA and YSYEKL. The CDR3 has 16 amino acids. CDR3 DNA: TGCGCCAGCAGCCAACCTAGCGGGGGGGGCACCGGGGAGCTGTTTTTT. Amino acid sequence: CASSQPSGGGTGELFF.

This sequence joins TRBV6-6 and TRBJ1-5; D call uncertain. From germline, CDR1 is MNHNY and CDR2 SVGAGI (reference sequence). V was shortened by 6 bases and J by 2 bases, with 17 bases between the two germline ends. The CDR3 contains 16 residues. CDR3 bases: TGTGCCAGCAGAGCCCCCCTAGGGCAGGGCAATCAGCCCCAGCATTTT. This translates into CASRAPLGQGNQPQHF.

This clone was picked up one time. The chain links TRBV30 to TRBJ2-5; either TRBD1 or TRBD2 may supply D (5 bases each). Germline CDR1 is GTSNPN and CDR2 is SVGIG (reference sequence). The CDR3 extends over 12 amino acids. Trimming stripped 5 bases from V and 6 bases from J, with 13 bases between. The CDR3 here is CAWSGPRKTQYF. CDR3 coding DNA: TGTGCCTGGTCGGGGCCCCGCAAGACCCAGTACTTC.

This chain links TRBV5-1 with TRBJ2-3; D remains ambiguous. This CDR3 spans 14 amino acids. Between the trimmed V and J ends, which lost 7 bases and 0 bases, there was a span of 12 bases. Germline CDR1 is SGHRS and CDR2 is YFSETQ. CDR3 DNA sequence: TGCGCCAGCTCCCCAGACCCAAGCACAGATACGCAGTATTTT. Translating it yields CASSPDPSTDTQYF.

This chain joins TRBV6-6 and TRBJ2-3; TRBD1 might be the D (5 bases). Per the germline V gene, CDR1 is MNHNY and CDR2 is SVGAGI (reference sequence). The CDR3 has 13 residues. V was clipped by 0 bases and J by 5 bases, with 6 bases between them. The CDR3 here is CASSYSRGDTQYF. In DNA form, the CDR3 reads TGTGCCAGCAGTTACTCAAGGGGAGATACGCAGTATTTT.

The V call is TRBV5-1, the J call TRBJ1-1; weak D call: TRBD1 (5 bases). CDR3 size: 13 residues. The germline gives CDR1 SGHRS, CDR2 YFSETQ. V lost 4 bases to trimming and J lost 1 base, with 8 bases between them. CDR3 loop: CASSQTGNTEAFF. The CDR3, as DNA: TGCGCCAGCAGCCAAACAGGGAACACTGAAGCTTTCTTT. Full variable domain (remainder filled in from reference TRBV5-1 and TRBJ1-1): KAGVTQTPRYLIKTRGQQVTLSCSPISGHRSVSWYQQTPGQGLQFLFEYFSETQRNKGNFPGRFSGRQFSNSRSEMNVSTLELGDSALYLCASSQTGNTEAFFGQGTRLTVV.

The CDR3 spells CASSSTGGRGTEAFF. The CDR3 DNA is TGCGCCAGCAGCTCCACAGGGGGCCGAGGCACTGAAGCTTTCTTT. The chain has TRBV5-1 and TRBJ1-1; 9 bases are shared with TRBD1. Germline CDR1 and CDR2: SGHRS and YFSETQ. The CDR3 runs 15 residues. The trim removed 3 bases at V and 4 bases at J, leaving 7 bases unmatched.

V and J are TRBV28 and TRBJ1-6; the match to TRBD1 covers 7 bases. CDR3 length: 15 residues. V shed 6 bases and J 0 bases; nucleotides not matched to a gene: 2. Germline CDR1 and CDR2: MDHEN and SYDVKM. DNA of the CDR3: TGTGCCAGCAGACAGGGGCTCTCCTATAATTCACCCCTCCACTTT. It translates to CASRQGLSYNSPLHF.